Listed below are T cell receptor beta chains from one sample, sequenced in a study of beta chain features in type 1 diabetes. Using immunoSEQ multiplex PCR, the repertoire was profiled, and TCRdb retains in-frame clones only, with some absent. Counted here are 400,000 to 600,000 clones, 30% occurring once; the ten biggest clones make up about 0.065%. What was sequenced was naive CD4+ T cells from blood. The source of these receptors is a man between 18 and 29 years old in good health. The CDR3 runs from the conserved cysteine through the conserved F or W. Each record gives: J gene, V gene, D gene, clone size, CDR3 protein, CDR3 DNA. The D gene is left open where the match is weak. A clone size is listed for some rows: how often the clone was seen (once, few, many), or a class if it is expanded.

TRBJ2-3 TRBV25-1 . . CASSVIAADTQYF TGTGCCAGCAGTGTTATAGCCGCAGATACGCAGTATTTT
TRBJ1-5 TRBV6-6 . . CASKATAWQPQHF TGTGCCAGCAAGGCGACAGCGTGGCAGCCCCAGCATTTT
TRBJ1-4 TRBV30 . once CAWSVGSSTNEKLFF TGTGCCTGGAGTGTAGGGAGTTCAACTAATGAAAAACTGTTTTTT
TRBJ2-5 TRBV2 TRBD1 . CASSRQGVDVTQYF TGTGCCAGCAGTCGCCAGGGGGTAGATGTGACCCAGTACTTC
TRBJ2-1 TRBV4-1 TRBD1 few CASSQAGGYNEQFF TGCGCCAGCAGCCAGGCAGGGGGATACAATGAGCAGTTCTTC
TRBJ2-1 TRBV7-6 . few CASSSSAGEQFF TGTGCCAGCAGCTCCTCTGCGGGGGAGCAGTTCTTC
TRBJ2-5 TRBV10-3 . few CAISESAMEETQYF TGTGCCATCAGTGAGTCCGCTATGGAAGAGACCCAGTACTTC
TRBJ2-1 TRBV30 TRBD2 . CAWSGVGGTSGRYNEQFF TGTGCCTGGAGTGGAGTTGGGGGGACTAGCGGGAGATACAATGAGCAGTTCTTC
TRBJ2-7 TRBV13 TRBD2 . CASSLQSAGGHEQYF TGTGCCAGCAGCTTACAATCAGCGGGAGGACACGAGCAGTACTTC
TRBJ1-2 TRBV30 . . CAWSALQGRGYGYTF TGTGCCTGGAGCGCCCTACAGGGTCGGGGCTATGGCTACACCTTC
TRBJ2-2 TRBV5-4 . . CASSLDGAGELFF TGTGCCAGCAGCTTAGATGGGGCCGGGGAGCTGTTTTTT
TRBJ2-7 TRBV9 . few CASSEAPLLGEQYF TGTGCCAGCAGCGAGGCCCCACTGCTCGGGGAGCAGTACTTC
TRBJ2-3 TRBV18 TRBD1 . CASSPDRADTQYF TGTGCCAGCTCACCGGACAGGGCAGATACGCAGTATTTT
TRBJ1-1 TRBV30 TRBD1 . CAWRRGLVTEAFF TGTGCCTGGAGAAGGGGGCTAGTCACTGAAGCTTTCTTT
TRBJ2-7 TRBV15 . few CATSREYYEQYF TGTGCCACCAGCAGAGAGTACTACGAGCAGTACTTC
TRBJ1-5 TRBV29-1 . few CSVAGGGGQPQHF TGCAGCGTTGCGGGGGGCGGGGGTCAGCCCCAGCATTTT
TRBJ2-4 TRBV29-1 . . CSVLDRDIQYF TGCAGCGTTCTCGACCGGGACATTCAGTACTTC
TRBJ2-1 TRBV5-1 TRBD2 . CASSSSGSLFF TGCGCCAGCAGCTCAAGCGGGAGCCTTTTCTTC
TRBJ2-5 TRBV4-1 TRBD2 . CASSHAGGLAGAETQYF TGCGCCAGCAGCCACGCCGGGGGACTAGCGGGAGCAGAGACCCAGTACTTC
TRBJ1-1 TRBV7-2 . . CASSSRGAMNTEAFF TGTGCCAGCAGCTCGAGGGGGGCCATGAACACTGAAGCTTTCTTT
TRBJ2-5 TRBV29-1 . . CSARTGQETQYF TGCAGCGCGAGGACTGGTCAAGAGACCCAGTACTTC
TRBJ2-1 TRBV4-2 TRBD2 . CASSQDFGGSSYNEQFF TGTGCCAGCAGCCAAGATTTTGGCGGGAGTTCCTACAATGAGCAGTTCTTC
TRBJ2-5 TRBV7-2 . . CASSFSAYQETQYF TGTGCCAGCAGCTTCTCGGCGTACCAAGAGACCCAGTACTTC
TRBJ2-7 TRBV9 . . CASSVARGEQYF TGTGCCAGCAGCGTAGCCCGGGGCGAGCAGTACTTC
TRBJ1-1 TRBV6-5 . few CASTSPGNTEAFF TGTGCCAGCACCTCGCCCGGGAACACTGAAGCTTTCTTT
TRBJ2-5 TRBV11-2 . . CASSRGRTKGETQYF TGTGCCAGCAGCCGCGGTAGGACAAAAGGGGAGACCCAGTACTTC
TRBJ2-7 TRBV15 . . CATSSEVWVSSYEQYF TGTGCCACCAGCAGTGAGGTGTGGGTCTCCTCCTACGAGCAGTACTTC
TRBJ1-2 TRBV4-3 . . CASSQGGSYGYTF TGCGCCAGCAGCCAGGGTGGTTCCTATGGCTACACCTTC
TRBJ2-1 TRBV14 TRBD2 . CASSQEGLVTNEQFF TGTGCCAGCAGCCAAGAGGGACTAGTGACTAATGAGCAGTTCTTC
TRBJ2-1 TRBV11-1 . . CASSQDLVNEQFF TGTGCCAGCAGCCAAGATCTGGTCAATGAGCAGTTCTTC
TRBJ2-3 TRBV14 . few CASSDLGHTDTQYF TGTGCCAGCAGCGATCTTGGGCACACAGATACGCAGTATTTT
TRBJ1-4 TRBV15 . few CATSRADLATNEKLFF TGTGCCACCAGCAGAGCGGACCTCGCAACTAATGAAAAACTGTTTTTT
TRBJ2-7 TRBV25-1 . once CASSESTYRRKQYF TGTGCCAGCAGTGAATCTACCTACCGAAGGAAGCAGTACTTC
TRBJ2-3 TRBV30 . few CAWSRGRADTQYF TGTGCCTGGAGCAGGGGCAGGGCGGATACGCAGTATTTT